This entry concerns a single T cell receptor beta chain. Profiling relied on immunoSEQ multiplex PCR, and the TCRdb table lists in-frame clones only, not all of them. The sample includes around 400,000 clones, roughly 90% of them seen just once. This entry comes from a study of blood T cell repertoires in COVID-19. Overall study context: From the United States, Italy and Spain came samples of acute and convalescent COVID-19.

The CDR3 extends over 15 amino acids. V was cut by 5 bases and J by 5 bases, with 18 bases left in between. Per germline, CDR1 SGHNT and CDR2 YENEEA. Participants were aged about 18 to 90 years, lived in 20 to 30 US areas, and enrolled virtually. Participants' own reports of clinical history determined their cohort assignment. In the 2 weeks before study entry, exposed participants met a COVID-19 case, which was PCR-confirmed or clinician-diagnosed. The chain carries TRBV11-3 and TRBJ2-5, with D perhaps matching TRBD2 (6 bases). This receptor was taken from a woman between 35 and 50 years old who had been exposed to COVID-19. What was sequenced was PBMCs or T cells enriched from blood (not recorded which). Here the CDR3 DNA reads TGTGCCAGCAGCCCACGGGAGTGGGGGGATGAGACCCAGTACTTC. Translated: CASSPREWGDETQYF.